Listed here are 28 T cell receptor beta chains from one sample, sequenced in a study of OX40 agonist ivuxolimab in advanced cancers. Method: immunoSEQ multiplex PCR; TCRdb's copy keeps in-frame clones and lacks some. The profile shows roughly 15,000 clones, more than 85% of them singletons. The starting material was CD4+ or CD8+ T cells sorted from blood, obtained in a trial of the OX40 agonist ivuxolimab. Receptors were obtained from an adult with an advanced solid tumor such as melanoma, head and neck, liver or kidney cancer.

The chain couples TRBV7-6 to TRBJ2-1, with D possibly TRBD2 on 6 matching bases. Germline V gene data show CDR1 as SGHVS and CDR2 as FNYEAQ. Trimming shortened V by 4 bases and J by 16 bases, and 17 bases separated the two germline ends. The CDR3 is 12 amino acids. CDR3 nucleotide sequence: TGTGCCAGCAGCTCTGGAGGGCCCCCGTCCTTCTTC. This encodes CASSSGGPPSFF. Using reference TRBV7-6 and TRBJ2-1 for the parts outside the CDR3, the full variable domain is GAGVSQSPRYKVTKRGQDVALRCDPISGHVSLYWYRQALGQGPEFLTYFNYEAQQDKSGLPNDRFSAERPEGSISTLTIQRTEQRDSAMYRCASSSGGPPSFFGPGTRLTVL.

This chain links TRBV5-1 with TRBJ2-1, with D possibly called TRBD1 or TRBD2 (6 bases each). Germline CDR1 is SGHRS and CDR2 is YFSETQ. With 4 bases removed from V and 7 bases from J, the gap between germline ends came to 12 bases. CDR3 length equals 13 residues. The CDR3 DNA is TGCGCCAGCAGCCCTGGAGGGGGGAATGAGCAGTTCTTC. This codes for CASSPGGGNEQFF.

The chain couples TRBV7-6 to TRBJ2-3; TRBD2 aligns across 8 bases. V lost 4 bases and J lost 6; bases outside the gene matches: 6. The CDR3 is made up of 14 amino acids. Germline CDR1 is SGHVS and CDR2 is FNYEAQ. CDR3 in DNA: TGTGCCAGCAGCTCCCGGGAGGGGGTGGATACGCAGTATTTT. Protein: CASSSREGVDTQYF. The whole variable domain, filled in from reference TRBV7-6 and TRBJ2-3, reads GAGVSQSPRYKVTKRGQDVALRCDPISGHVSLYWYRQALGQGPEFLTYFNYEAQQDKSGLPNDRFSAERPEGSISTLTIQRTEQRDSAMYRCASSSREGVDTQYFGPGTRLTVL.

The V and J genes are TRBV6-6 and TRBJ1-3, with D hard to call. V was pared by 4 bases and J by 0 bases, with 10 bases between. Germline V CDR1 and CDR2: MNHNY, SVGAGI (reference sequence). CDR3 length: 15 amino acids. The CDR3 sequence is CASSWPDYSGNTIYF. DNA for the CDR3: TGTGCCAGCAGTTGGCCTGACTACTCTGGAAACACCATATATTTT.

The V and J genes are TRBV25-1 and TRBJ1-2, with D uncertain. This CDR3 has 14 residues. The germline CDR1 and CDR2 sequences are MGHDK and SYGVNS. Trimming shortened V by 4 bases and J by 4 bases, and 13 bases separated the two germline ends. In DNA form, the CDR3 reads TGTGCCAGCAGTGGAGGGAATGTAGTCTATGGCTACACCTTC. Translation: CASSGGNVVYGYTF.

The CDR3 coding sequence is TGTGCCAGCTCACCATCGGTCGGCCGGAACACCGGGGAGCTGTTTTTT. Translation: CASSPSVGRNTGELFF. The chain employs TRBV18 and TRBJ2-2, with D unresolved. The germline V and J ends were trimmed by 2 bases and 1 base, with 11 bases remaining between them. CDR1 is KGHSH and CDR2 is LQKENI in the germline V gene. The CDR3 is 16 amino acids.

The DNA for the CDR3 is TGTGCCAGCAGCCAAGATTTATTCCGAAGCTCCTACAATGAGCAGTTCTTC. Residues: CASSQDLFRSSYNEQFF. The V call is TRBV4-2, the J call TRBJ2-1; no reliable D call. This CDR3 spans 17 amino acids. Per the germline V gene, CDR1 is LGHNA and CDR2 is YNFKEQ. V lost 0 bases to trimming and J lost 0 bases, with 12 bases between them.

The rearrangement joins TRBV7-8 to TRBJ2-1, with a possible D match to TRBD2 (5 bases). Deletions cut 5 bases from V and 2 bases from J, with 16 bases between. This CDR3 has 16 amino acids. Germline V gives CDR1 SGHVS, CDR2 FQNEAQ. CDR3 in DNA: TGTGCCAGCAGCCACCCGGAAGCGGCCCCCTACAATGAGCAGTTCTTC. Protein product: CASSHPEAAPYNEQFF. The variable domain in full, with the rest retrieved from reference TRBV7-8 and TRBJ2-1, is GAGVSQSPRYKVAKRGQDVALRCDPISGHVSLFWYQQALGQGPEFLTYFQNEAQLDKSGLPSDRFFAERPEGSVSTLKIQRTQQEDSAVYLCASSHPEAAPYNEQFFGPGTRLTVL.

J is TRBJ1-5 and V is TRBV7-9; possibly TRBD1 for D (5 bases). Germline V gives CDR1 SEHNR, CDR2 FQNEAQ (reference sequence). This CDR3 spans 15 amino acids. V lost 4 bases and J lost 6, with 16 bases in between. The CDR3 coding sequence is TGTGCCAGCAGCTCGGGAACAGGCGGTGGTCAGCCCCAGCATTTT. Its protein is CASSSGTGGGQPQHF.

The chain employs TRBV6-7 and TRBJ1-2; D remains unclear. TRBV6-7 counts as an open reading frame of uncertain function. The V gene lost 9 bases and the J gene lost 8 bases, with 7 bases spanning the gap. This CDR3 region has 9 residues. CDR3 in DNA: TGTGCCAGGATCCTAGGCTACACCTTC. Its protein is CARILGYTF.

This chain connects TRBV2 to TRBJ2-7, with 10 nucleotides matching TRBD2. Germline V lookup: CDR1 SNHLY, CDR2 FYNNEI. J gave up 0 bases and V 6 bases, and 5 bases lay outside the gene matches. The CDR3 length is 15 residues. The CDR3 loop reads CASRPIAGGSYEQYF. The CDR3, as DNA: TGTGCCAGCAGACCAATAGCGGGGGGCTCCTACGAGCAGTACTTC.

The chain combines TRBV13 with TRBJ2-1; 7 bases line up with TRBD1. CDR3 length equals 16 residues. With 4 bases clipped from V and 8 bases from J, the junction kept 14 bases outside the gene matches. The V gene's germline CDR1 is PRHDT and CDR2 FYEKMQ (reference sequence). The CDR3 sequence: CASSSPGQGVVDEQFF. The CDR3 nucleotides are TGTGCCAGCAGCTCGCCGGGGCAGGGGGTTGTGGATGAGCAGTTCTTC.

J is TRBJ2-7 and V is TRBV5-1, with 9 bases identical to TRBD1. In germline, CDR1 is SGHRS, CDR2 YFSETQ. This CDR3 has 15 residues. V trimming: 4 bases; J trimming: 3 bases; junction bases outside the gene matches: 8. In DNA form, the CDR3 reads TGCGCCAGCAGCCGGACGGGACAGGGAATCTACGAGCAGTACTTC. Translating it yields CASSRTGQGIYEQYF.

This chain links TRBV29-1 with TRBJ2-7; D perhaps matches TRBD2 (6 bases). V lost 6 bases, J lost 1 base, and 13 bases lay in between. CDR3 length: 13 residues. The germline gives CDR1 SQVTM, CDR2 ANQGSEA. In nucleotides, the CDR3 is TGCAGCGTCGGGAGTCAGCTTTCCTACGAGCAGTACTTC. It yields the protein CSVGSQLSYEQYF.

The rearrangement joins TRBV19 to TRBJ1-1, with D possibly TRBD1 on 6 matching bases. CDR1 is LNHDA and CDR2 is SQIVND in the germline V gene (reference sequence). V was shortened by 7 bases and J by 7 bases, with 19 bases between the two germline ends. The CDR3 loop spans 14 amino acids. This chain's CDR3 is CASTYGAGAVEAFF. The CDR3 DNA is TGTGCCAGTACCTACGGGGCAGGGGCCGTTGAAGCTTTCTTT.

CDR3 sequence: CASSPPGLANSGELFF. In nucleotides, the CDR3 is TGTGCCAGCTCACCCCCGGGACTAGCGAATTCCGGGGAGCTGTTTTTT. The genes are TRBV18 and TRBJ2-2, with TRBD2 matching over 10 bases. Germline CDR1 is KGHSH and CDR2 is LQKENI. The CDR3 contains 16 residues. The trim removed 3 bases at V and 6 bases at J, leaving 7 bases unmatched.

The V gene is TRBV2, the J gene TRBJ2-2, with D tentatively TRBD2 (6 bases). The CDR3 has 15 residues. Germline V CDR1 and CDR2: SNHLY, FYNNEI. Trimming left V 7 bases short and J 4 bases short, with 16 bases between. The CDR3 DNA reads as TGTGCCAGCACCGGGGATGGGGGGATCACCGGGGAGCTGTTTTTT. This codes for CASTGDGGITGELFF. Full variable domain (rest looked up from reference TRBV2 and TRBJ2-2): EPEVTQTPSHQVTQMGQEVILRCVPISNHLYFYWYRQILGQKVEFLVSFYNNEISEKSEIFDDQFSVERPDGSNFTLKIRSTKLEDSAMYFCASTGDGGITGELFFGEGSRLTVL.

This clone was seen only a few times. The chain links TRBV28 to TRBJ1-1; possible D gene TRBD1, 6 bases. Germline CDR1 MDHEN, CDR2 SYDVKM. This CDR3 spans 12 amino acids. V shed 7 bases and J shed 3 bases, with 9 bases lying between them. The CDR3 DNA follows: TGTGCCAGCAACACAGGGTACACTGAAGCTTTCTTT. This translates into CASNTGYTEAFF.

The CDR3 reads CASSIPDRGSTDTQYF. In DNA, the CDR3 is TGTGCCAGTAGTATCCCCGACCGGGGGAGCACAGATACGCAGTATTTT. The V call is TRBV19, the J call TRBJ2-3; D may be TRBD2 (6 bases). Trimming cost V 3 bases and J 0 bases, with 13 bases left between them. The CDR3 covers 16 residues. The germline gives CDR1 LNHDA, CDR2 SQIVND (reference sequence).

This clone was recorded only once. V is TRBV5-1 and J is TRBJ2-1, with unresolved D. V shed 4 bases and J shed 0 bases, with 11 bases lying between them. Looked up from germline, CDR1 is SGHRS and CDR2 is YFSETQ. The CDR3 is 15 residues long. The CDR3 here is CASSLFSRSYNEQFF. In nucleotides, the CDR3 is TGCGCCAGCAGCCTTTTCTCTCGCTCCTACAATGAGCAGTTCTTC.

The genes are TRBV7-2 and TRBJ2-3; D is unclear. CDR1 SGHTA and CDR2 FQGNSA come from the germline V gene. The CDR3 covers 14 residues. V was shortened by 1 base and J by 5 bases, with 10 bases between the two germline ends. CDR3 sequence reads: CASSLEAIGDTQYF. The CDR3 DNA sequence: TGTGCCAGCAGCTTAGAAGCAATTGGAGATACGCAGTATTTT.

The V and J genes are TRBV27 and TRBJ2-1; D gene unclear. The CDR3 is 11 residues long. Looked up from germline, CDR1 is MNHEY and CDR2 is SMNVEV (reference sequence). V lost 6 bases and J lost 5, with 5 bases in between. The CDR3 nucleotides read TGTGCCAGCAGCCGGGACAATGAGCAGTTCTTC. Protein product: CASSRDNEQFF.

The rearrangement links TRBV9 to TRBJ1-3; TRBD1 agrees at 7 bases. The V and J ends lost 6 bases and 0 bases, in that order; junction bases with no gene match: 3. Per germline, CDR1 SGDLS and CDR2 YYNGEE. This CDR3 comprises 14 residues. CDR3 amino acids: CASKGTVSGNTIYF. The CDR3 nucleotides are TGTGCCAGCAAAGGGACAGTCTCTGGAAACACCATATATTTT.

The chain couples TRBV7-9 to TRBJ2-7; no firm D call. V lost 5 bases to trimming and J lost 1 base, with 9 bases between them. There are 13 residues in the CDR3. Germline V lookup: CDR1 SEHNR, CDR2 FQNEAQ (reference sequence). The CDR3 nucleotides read TGTGCCAGCAGCCACGACGTTTCCTACGAGCAGTACTTC. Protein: CASSHDVSYEQYF.

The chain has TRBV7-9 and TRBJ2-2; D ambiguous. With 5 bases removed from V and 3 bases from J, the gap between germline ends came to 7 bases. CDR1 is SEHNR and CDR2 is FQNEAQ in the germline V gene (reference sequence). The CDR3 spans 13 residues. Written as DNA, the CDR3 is TGTGCCAGCAGCCTCCAATACACCGGGGAGCTGTTTTTT. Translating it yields CASSLQYTGELFF.

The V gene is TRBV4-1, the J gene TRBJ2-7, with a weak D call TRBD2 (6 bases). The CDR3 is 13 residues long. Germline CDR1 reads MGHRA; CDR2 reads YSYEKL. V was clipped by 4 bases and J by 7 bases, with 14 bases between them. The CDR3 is CASSLGGANEQYF. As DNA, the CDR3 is TGCGCCAGCAGCCTCGGAGGGGCAAATGAGCAGTACTTC.

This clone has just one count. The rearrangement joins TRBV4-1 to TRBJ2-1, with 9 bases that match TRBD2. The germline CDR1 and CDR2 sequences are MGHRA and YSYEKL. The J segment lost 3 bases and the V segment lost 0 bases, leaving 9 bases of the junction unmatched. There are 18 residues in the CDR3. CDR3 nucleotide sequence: TGCGCCAGCAGCCAAGACCCCATCGGCGGGAGGGACTACAATGAGCAGTTCTTC. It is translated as CASSQDPIGGRDYNEQFF.

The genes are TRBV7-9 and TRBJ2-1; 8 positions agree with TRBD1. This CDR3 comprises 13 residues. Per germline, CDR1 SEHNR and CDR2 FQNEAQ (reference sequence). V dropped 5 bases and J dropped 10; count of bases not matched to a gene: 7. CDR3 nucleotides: TGTGCCAGCAGCCACGGACAGGGAGAGGAGCAGTTCTTC. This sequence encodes CASSHGQGEEQFF.